This T cell receptor beta chain comes out of a study of shared clonotypes between healthy human individuals. All donors were healthy HIV-negative adults lacking recent acute infections or vaccinations. Germline CDR1 is MGHRA and CDR2 is YSYEKL. The CDR3 extends over 17 amino acids. Losses at the gene ends were 1 base for V and 4 bases for J; bases not matched to a gene: 10. TCRdb keeps only in-frame clones here, not all; method: immunoSEQ multiplex PCR. The table includes roughly 1 million clones, 65% to 75% detected once. The sequencing sample was made of memory CD4+ T cells sorted from blood. Documented subset: CD45RA-negative fraction. V and J are TRBV4-1 and TRBJ2-4, with 7 bases lining up with TRBD2. The receptor's source is a young man in good health. The CDR3 sequence is CASSQGRASGKKNIQYF. The CDR3 nucleotides read TGCGCCAGCAGCCAAGGGCGGGCTAGCGGTAAGAAAAACATTCAGTACTTC.